This passage covers 26 T cell receptor beta chains from one sample sequenced in a study of naive and memory T cell subsets. Two oligonucleotides, mixed equimolar, formed the beta constant-region primer covering TRBC1 and TRBC2. TCRdb redid the calling of the UMI-ligation and nested PCR reads with MiXCR, one entry per CDR3 protein. The sample yields 130,000 to 150,000 distinct CDR3 sequences, more than 15% seen once. The sample consisted of naive CD4+ T cells from blood. Receptors were obtained from a human donor in good health.

J is TRBJ1-5 and V is TRBV27; no definite D call. This CDR3 spans 14 amino acids. Germline CDR1 MNHEY, CDR2 SMNVEV (reference sequence). V was cut by 2 bases and J by 4 bases, with 9 bases left in between. CDR3 in DNA: TGTGCCAGCAGTTTAACCAGGAGTAATCAGCCCCAGCATTTT. Protein product: CASSLTRSNQPQHF.

The chain uses TRBV14 and TRBJ1-2, with TRBD1 identical over 12 bases. CDR3 length equals 16 residues. V dropped 3 bases and J dropped 6; count of bases not matched to a gene: 8. The germline V gene has CDR1 SGHDN and CDR2 FVKESK. For the CDR3, the DNA is TGTGCCAGCAGCCATACCGGGACAGGGGGCAGACATGGCTACACCTTC. Translated: CASSHTGTGGRHGYTF.

V is TRBV12-3 or TRBV12-4 and J is TRBJ2-1, with 16 bases lining up with TRBD2. Trimming took 5 bases from V and 0 from J; bases not matched to a gene: 7. The CDR3 consists of 19 residues. The CDR3 bases are TGTGCCAGCAGTCCCACCGGGACTAGCGGGGGGGGCTCCTACAATGAGCAGTTCTTC. Residues: CASSPTGTSGGGSYNEQFF.

The chain has TRBV5-1 and TRBJ2-6; no reliable D call. CDR1 SGHRS and CDR2 YFSETQ come from the germline V gene. Trimming removed 0 bases at V and 2 bases at J, with 6 bases between. The CDR3 loop spans 15 amino acids. Here the CDR3 DNA reads TGCGCCAGCAGCTTGGATTTCCCTGGGGCCAACGTCCTGACTTTC. It is translated as CASSLDFPGANVLTF.

The chain joins TRBV7-2 to TRBJ2-5; 10 positions agree with TRBD2. The CDR3 spans 16 residues. Germline CDR1 SGHTA, CDR2 FQGNSA. Germline trimming cut 5 bases from V and 2 bases from J; bases unmatched to any gene: 8. CDR3: CASSTRLAGGQETQYF. The CDR3 DNA reads TGTGCCAGCAGCACCCGACTAGCGGGCGGACAAGAGACCCAGTACTTC. The entire variable domain, with the rest obtained from reference TRBV7-2 and TRBJ2-5, is as follows: GAGVSQSPSNKVTEKGKDVELRCDPISGHTALYWYRQSLGQGLEFLIYFQGNSAPDKSGLPSDRFSAERTGGSVSTLTIQRTQQEDSAVYLCASSTRLAGGQETQYFGPGTRLLVL.

The chain links TRBV5-1 to TRBJ1-1; D may be TRBD1 (5 bases). CDR3 length: 14 residues. Per the germline V gene, CDR1 is SGHRS and CDR2 is YFSETQ. V shed 2 bases and J shed 0 bases, with 8 bases lying between them. This CDR3 reads CASSLWGLNTEAFF. CDR3 nucleotides: TGCGCCAGCAGCTTATGGGGGTTGAACACTGAAGCTTTCTTT.

This clonotype has a handful of counts. The CDR3 DNA reads TGCGCCAGCAGCTTGGATGGTAGCCACTCCTACAATGAGCAGTTCTTC. Residues: CASSLDGSHSYNEQFF. The rearrangement uses TRBV5-1 and TRBJ2-1, with unresolved D. Germline CDR1 SGHRS, CDR2 YFSETQ. V lost 0 bases and J 0 bases, leaving 10 bases between the germline ends. The CDR3 has 16 residues.

The sample holds many counts of this clonotype. This chain uses TRBV7-2 with TRBJ2-6, with TRBD1 as a possible D gene (6 bases). The germline gives CDR1 SGHTA, CDR2 FQGNSA. The CDR3 has 15 amino acids. The V end lost 5 bases, the J end lost 2 bases, and 10 bases lay between the germline ends. For the CDR3, the DNA is TGTGCCAGCAGCCTACACAGGGCTGGGGCCAACGTCCTGACTTTC. Translating gives CASSLHRAGANVLTF.

The CDR3 sequence is CASSEAQTPYGYTF. CDR3 nucleotide sequence: TGTGCCAGTTCCGAGGCGCAGACCCCCTATGGCTACACCTTC. The rearrangement joins TRBV19 to TRBJ1-2; D uncertain. The CDR3 totals 14 residues. Germline assignment: CDR1 LNHDA and CDR2 SQIVND (reference sequence). V shed 8 bases and J shed 4 bases, with 17 bases lying between them.

The genes are TRBV7-2 and TRBJ2-3, with 7 nucleotides matching TRBD2. The CDR3 consists of 16 residues. Germline values: CDR1 SGHTA, CDR2 FQGNSA. With V trimmed by 6 bases and J by 2 bases, 11 bases remained unmatched. CDR3 loop: CASRRPSGALTDTQYF. The CDR3 nucleotides are TGTGCCAGCAGGAGACCAAGCGGGGCCCTCACAGATACGCAGTATTTT.

This clonotype has a handful of counts. This rearrangement joins TRBV28 to TRBJ1-2, with D unresolved. Germline assignment: CDR1 MDHEN and CDR2 SYDVKM. This CDR3 comprises 13 residues. Trimming removed 8 bases at V and 8 bases at J, with 18 bases between. CDR3 sequence: CASWASREGGYTF. CDR3 nucleotide sequence: TGTGCCAGCTGGGCCTCCCGCGAGGGCGGCTACACCTTC.

The chain links TRBV3-1 to TRBJ2-1; 7 bases match TRBD2. Per the germline V gene, CDR1 is LGHDT and CDR2 is YNNKEL (reference sequence). The length of the CDR3 is 15 residues. V was clipped by 4 bases and J by 6 bases; unmatched bases: 9. CDR3 sequence reads: CASSPWEGSGNEQFF. The CDR3 nucleotides read TGTGCCAGCAGCCCCTGGGAGGGGTCGGGCAATGAGCAGTTCTTC.

The J gene is TRBJ2-2, the V gene TRBV30, with 7 bases that match TRBD1. Germline V CDR1 and CDR2: GTSNPN, SVGIG (reference sequence). With V trimmed by 2 bases and J by 1 base, 4 bases remained unmatched. The CDR3 runs 15 residues. In DNA, the CDR3 is TGTGCCTGGAGTAGATGGACAGGGAACACCGGGGAGCTGTTTTTT. Translating gives CAWSRWTGNTGELFF.

This clonotype has a handful of counts. This chain joins TRBV24-1 and TRBJ1-5; D gene unclear. The germline gives CDR1 KGHDR, CDR2 SFDVKD. The CDR3 contains 15 residues. V was clipped by 7 bases and J by 6 bases, with 18 bases between them. The CDR3 sequence: CATRRSPGKGQPQHF. CDR3 bases: TGTGCCACCAGGCGCTCTCCGGGTAAGGGTCAGCCCCAGCATTTT.

This clonotype appeared once. The rearrangement uses TRBV15 and TRBJ2-3, with TRBD2 matching 13 bases. Germline CDR1 is LNHNV and CDR2 is YYDKDF (reference sequence). The CDR3 consists of 14 residues. The trim removed 8 bases at V and 4 bases at J, leaving 3 bases unmatched. The CDR3 here is CATRLAGGADTQYF. The DNA of the CDR3 is TGTGCCACCCGACTAGCGGGAGGTGCAGATACGCAGTATTTT. Full variable domain (rest looked up from reference TRBV15 and TRBJ2-3): DAMVIQNPRYQVTQFGKPVTLSCSQTLNHNVMYWYQQKSSQAPKLLFHYYDKDFNNEADTPDNFQSRRPNTSFCFLDIRSPGLGDTAMYLCATRLAGGADTQYFGPGTRLTVL.

The chain has TRBV27 and TRBJ2-6; the D gene is possibly TRBD2 (5 bases). V gave up 5 bases and J gave up 1 base, with 15 bases separating them. In germline, CDR1 is MNHEY, CDR2 SMNVEV (reference sequence). CDR3 length: 17 residues. The CDR3 spells CASSAGLPPSGANVLTF. CDR3 DNA: TGTGCCAGCAGTGCGGGCCTCCCCCCGTCTGGGGCCAACGTCCTGACTTTC.

This clonotype occurred a few times. This chain's CDR3 is CASSLAVADTQYF. For the CDR3, the DNA is TGTGCCAGCAGCTTAGCGGTGGCAGATACGCAGTATTTT. This rearrangement joins TRBV7-2 to TRBJ2-3, with D unclear. CDR3 length: 13 amino acids. Germline V gene lookup returns CDR1 SGHTA and CDR2 FQGNSA. The V end was cut by 0 bases, the J end by 4 bases, with 5 bases between.

The chain joins TRBV6-5 to TRBJ2-5, with D unresolved. From germline, CDR1 is MNHEY and CDR2 SVGAGI. V was trimmed by 6 bases and J by 2 bases, leaving 13 bases between them. The CDR3 covers 14 residues. The CDR3 is CASSPSGPQETQYF. The CDR3 nucleotides read TGTGCCAGCAGCCCTTCGGGTCCGCAAGAGACCCAGTACTTC.

In its sample, this clonotype was seen a few times. The V call is TRBV20-1, the J call TRBJ2-7; perhaps TRBD1 as D (5 bases). V lost 3 bases to trimming and J lost 4 bases, with 10 bases between them. The germline gives CDR1 DFQATT, CDR2 SNEGSKA (reference sequence). This CDR3 has 12 residues. The chain's CDR3 is CSASPPGYEQYF. CDR3 bases: TGCAGTGCTAGCCCCCCAGGGTACGAGCAGTACTTC.

V and J are TRBV12-3 or TRBV12-4 and TRBJ2-1; D perhaps matches TRBD1 (6 bases). V gave up 5 bases and J gave up 0 bases, with 14 bases separating them. The CDR3 loop spans 16 amino acids. CDR3 DNA: TGTGCCAGCAGTCGCCAGGGGCCGAGCTCCTACAATGAGCAGTTCTTC. Encoded protein: CASSRQGPSSYNEQFF.

This clonotype showed up just a few times. The rearrangement joins TRBV6-6 to TRBJ2-7; 8 bases map to TRBD2. The CDR3 is 15 residues long. V gave up 6 bases and J gave up 4 bases; unmatched junction bases: 11. Germline V CDR1 and CDR2: MNHNY, SVGAGI (reference sequence). This CDR3 reads CASRETGGGPYEQYF. CDR3 nucleotides: TGTGCCAGCAGGGAGACGGGGGGGGGGCCTTACGAGCAGTACTTC.

This clonotype was recorded a few times. V gene TRBV7-3 combines with J gene TRBJ2-7, with 7 bases identical to TRBD2. J was trimmed by 1 base and V by 1 base; bases with no gene match: 4. CDR3 length equals 15 residues. CDR1 is SGHTA and CDR2 is FQGTGA in the germline V gene. The CDR3 loop reads CASSLRSGASYEQYF. The CDR3 DNA reads as TGTGCCAGCAGCTTAAGGAGCGGGGCTTCCTACGAGCAGTACTTC.

This clonotype has more than one count but fewer than ten. The CDR3 DNA reads TGTGCCAGCTCACCACCGGCGGGGGCTTCCTACAATGAGCAGTTCTTC. Its protein product is CASSPPAGASYNEQFF. The chain recombines TRBV18 with TRBJ2-1; D possibly corresponds to TRBD2 (7 bases). The CDR3 is 16 residues long. Trimming shortened V by 0 bases and J by 1 base, and 10 bases separated the two germline ends. Germline-derived CDR1 and CDR2 are KGHSH and LQKENI.

The chain employs TRBV30 and TRBJ1-3; D gene unclear. Trimming took off 8 bases at V and 0 bases at J, with 11 bases between the two ends. The CDR3 consists of 13 residues. Germline CDR1 reads GTSNPN; CDR2 reads SVGIG (reference sequence). The CDR3 is CARLSFSGNTIYF. For the CDR3, the DNA is TGTGCCCGTCTCTCCTTCTCTGGAAACACCATATATTTT.

This rearrangement joins TRBV7-2 to TRBJ2-1; 7 positions match TRBD2. The CDR3 consists of 15 residues. Looked up from germline, CDR1 is SGHTA and CDR2 is FQGNSA. Trimming cost V 1 base and J 5 bases; bases outside gene matches: 5. For the CDR3, the DNA is TGTGCCAGCAGCTTAGGACTAGCAGGGCACAATGAGCAGTTCTTC. This translates into CASSLGLAGHNEQFF.

This clonotype turned up a few times. The J gene is TRBJ2-3, the V gene TRBV20-1, with TRBD2 matching 7 bases. Germline V gene data show CDR1 as DFQATT and CDR2 as SNEGSKA (reference sequence). The CDR3 is made up of 13 amino acids. V lost 3 bases to trimming and J lost 3 bases; unmatched junction nucleotides: 3. The CDR3 here is CSARRELTDTQYF. DNA of the CDR3: TGCAGTGCTAGGCGGGAGCTAACAGATACGCAGTATTTT.